Sequencing of this T cell receptor beta chain was carried out in a study of blood T cell repertoires in COVID-19. Across the whole study: The study drew acute and convalescent COVID-19 samples from the United States, Italy and Spain. Sources were T cells, B-cell-depleted T cells, or PBMCs; the material itself was cDNA or gDNA.

The CDR3 extends over 12 amino acids. As originally analysed: By means of reference gene primer amplification, nucleated cell counts were estimated. Sequenced by immunoSEQ multiplex PCR; TCRdb stores in-frame clones only, minus some. The V and J calls and clone size are taken from that table; D and trimming were inferred from the DNA. The table includes fewer than 150,000 clones, over 65% detected once. This clone has a count of ten or more. One end of the junction fails to match germline, which may point to a read error. The sequencing input was peripheral blood. The gene calls are TRBV12-3 or TRBV12-4 and TRBJ2-4; 14 positions match TRBD2. The TCR sequence derives from a man aged 70-80 years with acute or convalescent COVID-19. DNA of the CDR3: TGTGCCAGCAGTTGGGGACTAGCGGGAGTTGACTTC. Translated, it gives CASSWGLAGVDF.